These 18 T cell receptor beta chains were sequenced from one sample in a study of regulatory T cells in long-lasting Graves disease. According to the study, TCR beta libraries were built with iRepertoire HTBI primers and CDR3-region Arm-PCR. TCRdb re-derived calls from the multiplex PCR reads in MiXCR, one entry per CDR3 protein. The sample includes about 400,000 distinct CDR3 sequences, around 20% of them seen just once. Described time point: persistent/refractory GD, antithyroid drugs over 5 years with positive TRAb. With RNA extracted from PBMCs as input, the TCR library was made. The sequencing here drew on peripheral blood mononuclear cells (PBMCs), taken when the disease was refractory, from a patient treated with antithyroid drugs. The receptors shown here come from a female donor with Graves disease.

This clonotype was seen many times. The chain combines TRBV28 with TRBJ2-7, with 7 bases fitting TRBD2. This CDR3 is built from 14 residues. Germline lookup yields CDR1 MDHEN and CDR2 SYDVKM. V lost 5 bases to trimming and J lost 5 bases; unmatched junction nucleotides: 9. This CDR3 reads CASSPLRESHEQYF. CDR3 nucleotides: TGTGCCAGCAGTCCCTTGCGGGAGTCCCACGAGCAGTACTTC.

The chain employs TRBV15 and TRBJ2-7, with D maybe TRBD1 (5 bases). Germline V gene data show CDR1 as LNHNV and CDR2 as YYDKDF (reference sequence). Trimming pared 0 bases from V and 9 bases from J, leaving 12 bases between. The CDR3 extends over 13 amino acids. Here the CDR3 reads CATSRDPGWGQYF. For the CDR3, the DNA is TGTGCCACCAGCAGAGATCCAGGGTGGGGGCAGTACTTC.

This clonotype was detected many times. The CDR3 nucleotides are TGTGCCAGCAGTTACGGACAGGACAACACTGAAGCTTTCTTT. As protein: CASSYGQDNTEAFF. The V and J genes are TRBV6-2 or TRBV6-3 and TRBJ1-1, with 7 bases lining up with TRBD1. Germline CDR1 reads MNHEY; CDR2 reads SVGEGT. V lost 2 bases, J lost 2 bases, and 2 bases stayed unmatched. The CDR3 runs 14 residues.

The table lists this clonotype with a few counts. This sequence joins TRBV4-3 and TRBJ2-5, with 12 bases fitting TRBD2. Germline trimming cut 4 bases from V and 2 bases from J; bases unmatched to any gene: 11. This CDR3 has 18 amino acids. Germline CDR1 LGHNA, CDR2 YSLEER. CDR3 sequence (DNA): TGCGCCAGCAGCCGCCGGACTAGCGGGATGGGGACTCAAGAGACCCAGTACTTC. This encodes CASSRRTSGMGTQETQYF.

This clonotype was counted a few times. The rearrangement uses TRBV7-8 and TRBJ2-7, with a weak D call TRBD1 (6 bases). Germline CDR1 SGHVS, CDR2 FQNEAQ. Deletions cut 5 bases from V and 7 bases from J, with 18 bases between. This CDR3 spans 14 amino acids. CDR3 region: CASSHRDTGKEQYF. In DNA form, the CDR3 reads TGTGCCAGCAGCCACCGGGACACGGGGAAGGAGCAGTACTTC.

This clonotype was observed a handful of times. The chain has TRBV29-1 and TRBJ1-1; TRBD1 might be the D (5 bases). The CDR3 is 14 amino acids. The germline V gene has CDR1 SQVTM and CDR2 ANQGSEA. V lost 7 bases and J lost 2, with 17 bases in between. Written as DNA, the CDR3 is TGCAGCGCTGTTTCACAGGAACCAAACACTGAAGCTTTCTTT. Its protein product is CSAVSQEPNTEAFF.

J is TRBJ1-1 and V is TRBV19, with 10 bases that match TRBD1. The CDR3 loop spans 15 amino acids. The ends lost 6 bases at V and 6 bases at J; junction bases unmatched: 10. CDR1 and CDR2 from the germline V gene are LNHDA and SQIVND (reference sequence). The chain's CDR3 is CASRNDRGLSSEAFF. The CDR3, as DNA: TGTGCCAGTAGAAATGACAGGGGGCTTTCCTCTGAAGCTTTCTTT.

This clonotype was found a few times. The chain employs TRBV5-6 and TRBJ2-7, with D possibly TRBD1 on 6 matching bases. CDR1 is SGHDT, CDR2 YYEEEE, per germline. The CDR3 loop spans 12 amino acids. With 0 bases removed from V and 10 bases from J, the gap between germline ends came to 11 bases. DNA of the CDR3: TGTGCCAGCAGCTTGGTGGACAGTTCTCAGTACTTC. This codes for CASSLVDSSQYF. Filled out from reference TRBV5-6 and TRBJ2-7, the complete variable domain reads DAGVTQSPTHLIKTRGQQVTLRCSPKSGHDTVSWYQQALGQGPQFIFQYYEEEERQRGNFPDRFSGHQFPNYSSELNVNALLLGDSALYLCASSLVDSSQYFGPGTRLTVT.

The genes are TRBV5-6 and TRBJ2-7; TRBD1 might be the D (6 bases). This CDR3 region has 15 residues. Germline lookup yields CDR1 SGHDT and CDR2 YYEEEE. Trimming left V 5 bases short and J 0 bases short, with 15 bases between. Here the CDR3 reads CASRWASGDSYEQYF. Here the CDR3 DNA reads TGTGCCAGCAGGTGGGCCTCAGGGGACTCCTACGAGCAGTACTTC.

The chain employs TRBV20-1 and TRBJ2-7; D gene uncertain. Looked up from germline, CDR1 is DFQATT and CDR2 is SNEGSKA (reference sequence). Trimming removed 2 bases at V and 2 bases at J, with 13 bases between. This CDR3 has 14 amino acids. The CDR3, as DNA: TGCAGTGCTAGAAGGGCAGGTTCGACCTACGAGCAGTACTTC. Its translation is CSARRAGSTYEQYF.

Here the CDR3 DNA reads TGTGCCAGCAGTGGGATGGGGGACCCCGGTGAGACCCAGTACTTC. It yields the protein CASSGMGDPGETQYF. The V and J genes are TRBV6-1 and TRBJ2-5; tentatively, D is TRBD1 or TRBD2 (5 bases each). Trimming pared 4 bases from V and 5 bases from J, leaving 17 bases between. The CDR3 spans 15 residues. CDR1 and CDR2 from the germline V gene are MNHNS and SASEGT.

The chain has TRBV7-8 and TRBJ2-3; weak D call: TRBD2 (5 bases). Trimming stripped 5 bases from V and 6 bases from J, with 18 bases between. From germline, CDR1 is SGHVS and CDR2 FQNEAQ. This CDR3 spans 15 amino acids. The CDR3 sequence is CASSPSGLLSDTQYF. The CDR3 DNA reads as TGTGCCAGCAGCCCCTCTGGACTCCTTTCGGATACGCAGTATTTT.

The table lists this clonotype with many counts. CDR3 bases: TGTGCCAGCAGTCAATCCGGGACAGCGTACGAGCAGTACTTC. Translation gives CASSQSGTAYEQYF. The rearrangement joins TRBV28 to TRBJ2-7; 7 nucleotides align to TRBD1. J lost 4 bases, V lost 5 bases, and 8 bases had no gene match. Per the germline V gene, CDR1 is MDHEN and CDR2 is SYDVKM. CDR3 length equals 14 residues.

This clonotype was detected many times. This sequence joins TRBV2 and TRBJ1-4, with 9 positions matching TRBD1. The CDR3 loop spans 14 amino acids. Germline loops: CDR1 SNHLY, CDR2 FYNNEI. After removal of 8 bases from V and 8 bases from J, the junction contained 9 bases not matched to a gene. CDR3 amino acids: CASDTGTGTEKLFF. CDR3 DNA: TGTGCCAGCGATACCGGGACAGGGACCGAAAAACTGTTTTTT.

This chain links TRBV27 with TRBJ2-3; D possibly corresponds to TRBD1 (6 bases). The CDR3 contains 18 residues. Germline V CDR1 and CDR2: MNHEY, SMNVEV (reference sequence). Trimming took 6 bases from V and 4 from J, leaving 26 bases between them. In nucleotides, the CDR3 is TGTGCCAGCAGCCGGGAACACAGGGATGCCTTAGAATCAGATACGCAGTATTTT. Translation: CASSREHRDALESDTQYF.

This clonotype came up many times. The rearrangement uses TRBV19 and TRBJ1-2, with TRBD1 matching 10 bases. The CDR3 runs to 13 residues. The germline V gene has CDR1 LNHDA and CDR2 SQIVND (reference sequence). V shed 4 bases and J 13 bases; nucleotides not matched to a gene: 9. CDR3 residues: CASSTRRDRGGTF. The CDR3 coding sequence is TGTGCCAGTAGTACACGACGGGACAGGGGCGGCACCTTC.

V gene TRBV9 combines with J gene TRBJ2-2, with 9 bases that match TRBD1. The germline V gene encodes CDR1 SGDLS and CDR2 YYNGEE. The CDR3 loop spans 16 amino acids. The trim removed 0 bases at V and 7 bases at J, leaving 7 bases unmatched. CDR3 DNA: TGTGCCAGCAGCGTAGGCGGGACAGGGCTGGACGGGGAGCTGTTTTTT. Its protein product is CASSVGGTGLDGELFF.

V is TRBV12-3 or TRBV12-4 and J is TRBJ2-3; D ambiguous. This CDR3 has 13 amino acids. V dropped 4 bases and J dropped 2 bases, with 7 bases sitting between them. In nucleotides, the CDR3 is TGTGCCAGCAGTTCGGGTCACACAGATACGCAGTATTTT. Amino acids: CASSSGHTDTQYF.